This entry lists 13 T cell receptor beta chains sequenced from one sample in a study of CD8+ T cells in alopecia areata. The sorting of pooled cutaneous lymph node cells relied on CD4, CD8alpha, NKG2D, NKG2ACE and other markers. RNA was isolated and reverse transcribed to cDNA, the sequencing template. TCRdb keeps only in-frame clones here, not all; method: immunoSEQ multiplex PCR. The record shows just over 3,500 clones for this sample, with no singletons present. The sequenced sample was CD8+ T cells sorted from a lymph node. These receptors were obtained from a C3H/HeJ mouse with alopecia areata. MHC haplotype here: H2-k.

This clone came up many times. Gene names and germline refer to mouse. Read coverage stops 4 residues before the CDR3 terminus; the germline J gene supplies the remainder. The chain uses TRBV13-3 and TRBJ2-3; 8 bases map to TRBD2. The CDR3 is 16 residues long. Trimming cost V 1 base and J 0 bases; bases outside gene matches: 4. The germline gives CDR1 NNHDY, CDR2 SYVADS. The chain's CDR3 is CASSDPGGTSAETLYF. The CDR3 DNA, read in part, is TGTGCCAGCAGTGATCCTGGGGGGACTAGTGCAGAA.

This clone has ten or more counts. Mouse gene names and germline throughout. The read ends 4 residues before the CDR3 terminus; that terminus is restored from the germline J gene. The chain combines TRBV31 with TRBJ2-7; unclear D gene. Germline V gives CDR1 GKSSPN, CDR2 SITVG. This CDR3 region has 12 residues. With 5 bases removed from V and 0 bases from J, the gap between germline ends came to 8 bases. The chain's CDR3 is CAWDNSSYEQYF. The sequenced CDR3 bases are TGTGCCTGGGACAATTCCTCCTAT.

This clone is categorized as medium-sized. Gene names are mouse gene names. The read falls 4 residues short of the CDR3 end, and the missing part is taken from the germline J gene. The chain is built from TRBV14 and TRBJ2-5; D perhaps matches TRBD1 (6 bases). The germline V gene encodes CDR1 SGHDT and CDR2 FRDEAV. This CDR3 has 14 residues. CDR3 protein: CASSFSGTKDTQYF. Incomplete CDR3 DNA: TGTGCCAGCAGTTTCTCCGGGACAAAAGAC. Variable domain in full (rest from reference TRBV14 and TRBJ2-5): EAGVTQSPRYAVLQEGQAVSFWCDPISGHDTLYWYQQPRDQGPQLLVYFRDEAVIDNSQLPSDRFSAVRPKGTNSTLKIQSAKQGDTATYLCASSFSGTKDTQYFGPGTRLLVL.

This clone rates as medium-sized. The gene names given are mouse names. The CDR3 here is CASSQANWGASAETLYF. Incomplete CDR3 DNA: TGTGCCAGCAGCCAAGCTAACTGGGGGGCTAGTGCAGAA. V gene TRBV5 combines with J gene TRBJ2-3; 9 nucleotides agree with TRBD2. The CDR3 end is not reached by the read, which stops 4 residues before it; the germline J gene fills it in. This CDR3 region has 17 residues. With V trimmed by 1 base and J by 0 bases, 5 bases remained unmatched. Germline V lookup: CDR1 LGHNA, CDR2 YNLKQL (reference sequence).

In regard to this clone: All gene names here are mouse names. The observed sequence ends 4 residues before the CDR3 terminus, with the missing tail filled in from the germline J gene. This chain links TRBV13-2 with TRBJ2-1, with 12 positions matching TRBD2. J was trimmed by 0 bases and V by 3 bases; bases with no gene match: 4. CDR1 is NNHNN and CDR2 is SYGAGS in the germline V gene (reference sequence). The CDR3 totals 17 residues. The sequenced CDR3 bases are TGTGCCAGCGGTGCCGGACTGGGGGGGATTAACTATGCT. Protein: CASGAGLGGINYA. The CDR3 reads in full as CASGAGLGGINYAEQFF.

This clone has just a few counts. At one of its ends the junction is not consistent with the germline gene, which may arise from a read error. The genes are named according to mouse. The read ends 4 residues early relative to the CDR3; the germline J gene fills the gap. This sample includes further DNA sequences coding for the same CDR3. V gene TRBV31 combines with J gene TRBJ1-2, with 7 bases that match TRBD1. The CDR3 contains 15 residues. Germline V CDR1 and CDR2: GKSSPN, SITVG. The CDR3 here is CAWSLADRSNSDYTF. Incomplete CDR3 DNA: TGTGCCTGGAGTCTAGCGGACAGGTCAAATTCC.

Details on this clone: Genes and germline come from the mouse. The read stops 4 residues short of the end of the CDR3; the missing end is completed from the germline J gene. V usage is TRBV31 and J usage is TRBJ1-1; possible D gene TRBD1, 6 bases. Germline lookup yields CDR1 GKSSPN and CDR2 SITVG. The CDR3 covers 13 residues. Trimming took 3 bases from V and 3 from J, leaving 11 bases between them. The CDR3: CAWSPGTYTEVFF. The sequenced CDR3 bases are TGTGCCTGGAGCCCCGGGACATACACA.

Many counts were recorded for this clone. The gene names here belong to mouse. The read comes to an end 4 residues before the CDR3 does, leaving the germline J gene to fill in the end. The V call is TRBV13-3, the J call TRBJ1-1; D remains ambiguous. V was trimmed by 3 bases and J by 1 base, leaving 4 bases between them. Germline V gives CDR1 NNHDY, CDR2 SYVADS. The CDR3 sequence is 12 residues long. CDR3: CASSVGNTEVFF. The CDR3 bases that were read are TGTGCCAGCAGTGTGGGGAACACA.

This clone appeared a few times. Mouse gene names apply. The read terminates 4 residues ahead of where the CDR3 ends, so the germline J gene completes it. This rearrangement joins TRBV2 to TRBJ2-5, with TRBD2 matching over 7 bases. Germline-derived CDR1 and CDR2 are LGHNA and YSYQKL. CDR3 length: 15 residues. The sequenced CDR3 bases are TGTGCCAGCAGCCAAGATTGGGGGGATGACGAC. Residues: CASSQDWGDDD. The entire CDR3 sequence reads CASSQDWGDDDTQYF.

This clone was recorded many times. Gene names follow the mouse nomenclature. The read terminates 4 residues before the CDR3 end, so the remaining end is supplied by the germline J gene. The chain employs TRBV26 and TRBJ2-1, with D unclear. Trimming took off 2 bases at V and 4 bases at J, with 6 bases between the two ends. The CDR3 loop spans 13 amino acids. Germline V gene data show CDR1 as KGHPV and CDR2 as FQNQEV (reference sequence). CDR3 region: CASSLHRYAEQFF. CDR3 bases read: TGTGCCAGCAGTCTGCACAGATATGCT.

This clone was counted many times. Any gene name here is a mouse gene name. The read halts 4 residues ahead of the CDR3 end, with the missing end drawn from the germline J gene. V usage is TRBV13-3 and J usage is TRBJ2-5; 12 nucleotides match TRBD2. Losses at the gene ends were 5 bases for V and 2 bases for J; bases not matched to a gene: 6. The CDR3 sequence is 16 residues long. CDR1 is NNHDY, CDR2 SYVADS, per germline. The CDR3 reads CASSSGLGGGQDTQYF. The sequenced CDR3 bases are TGTGCCAGCAGCTCGGGACTGGGGGGAGGCCAAGAC.

As for this clone: Genes and germline are mouse. Incomplete CDR3 DNA: TGTGCCAGCAGGGATCCGGGACAAAGCTCCTAT. Protein product: CASRDPGQSSY. The full CDR3 is CASRDPGQSSYEQYF. The chain joins TRBV13-3 to TRBJ2-7, with D possibly matching TRBD1 (6 bases). Read coverage stops 4 residues before the CDR3 terminus; the germline J gene supplies the remainder. The CDR3 totals 15 residues. Trimming removed 5 bases from V and 0 bases from J, with 15 bases in between. CDR1 NNHDY and CDR2 SYVADS come from the germline V gene.

This clone occurred many times. All gene names here are mouse names. With the read ending 4 residues before the CDR3 end, the germline J gene is used to fill in that end. V is TRBV19 and J is TRBJ2-2, with 9 bases fitting TRBD1. V trimming: 7 bases; J trimming: 2 bases; junction bases outside the gene matches: 0. This CDR3 comprises 13 residues. Per the germline V gene, CDR1 is FNHDT and CDR2 is SITEND (reference sequence). The part of the CDR3 DNA that was read is TGTGCCAGCGGGACAGGGAACACCGGG. It is translated as CASGTGNTG. The entire CDR3 protein reads CASGTGNTGQLYF.